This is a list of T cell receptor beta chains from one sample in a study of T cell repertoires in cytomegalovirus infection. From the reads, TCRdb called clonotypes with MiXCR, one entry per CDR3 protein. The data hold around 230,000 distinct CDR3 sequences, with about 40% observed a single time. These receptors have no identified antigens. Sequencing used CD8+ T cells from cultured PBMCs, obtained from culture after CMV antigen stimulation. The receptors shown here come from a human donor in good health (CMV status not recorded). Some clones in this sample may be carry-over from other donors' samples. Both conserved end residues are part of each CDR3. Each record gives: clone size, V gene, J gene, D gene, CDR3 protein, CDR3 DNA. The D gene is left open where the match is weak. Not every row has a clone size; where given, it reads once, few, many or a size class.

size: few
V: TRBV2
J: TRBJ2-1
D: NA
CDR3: CASSGLSGIRGGNEQFF
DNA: TGTGCCAGCAGTGGTCTATCTGGTATCAGGGGTGGCAATGAGCAGTTCTTC

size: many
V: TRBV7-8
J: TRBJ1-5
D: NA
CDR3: CASTLTTGSNQPQHF
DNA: TGTGCCAGCACCCTGACTACAGGCTCCAATCAGCCCCAGCATTTT

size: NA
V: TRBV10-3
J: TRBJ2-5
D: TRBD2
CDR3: CAISEVAGPEAQYF
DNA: TGTGCCATCAGTGAAGTAGCGGGGCCAGAGGCCCAGTACTTC

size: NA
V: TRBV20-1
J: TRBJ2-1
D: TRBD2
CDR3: CSARPLAGGSNEQFF
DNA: TGCAGTGCTAGACCCCTAGCGGGAGGAAGCAATGAGCAGTTCTTC

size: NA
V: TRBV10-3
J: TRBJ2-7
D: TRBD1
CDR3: CAISLQIGTGAYEQYF
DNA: TGTGCCATCAGTCTCCAAATTGGGACAGGGGCCTACGAGCAGTACTTC

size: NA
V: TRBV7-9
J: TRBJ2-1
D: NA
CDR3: CASSLVRGHNEQFF
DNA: TGTGCCAGCAGCTTAGTAAGGGGCCACAATGAGCAGTTCTTC

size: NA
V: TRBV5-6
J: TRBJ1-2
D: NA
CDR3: CASSGRDTFYGYTF
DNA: TGTGCCAGCAGCGGGAGGGACACCTTCTATGGCTACACCTTC

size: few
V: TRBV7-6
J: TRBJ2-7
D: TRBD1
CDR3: CASSPRTGAIYEQYF
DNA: TGTGCCAGCAGCCCCCGGACAGGGGCGATTTACGAGCAGTACTTC

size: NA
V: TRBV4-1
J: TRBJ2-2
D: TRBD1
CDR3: CASSHPGQGAQSGELFF
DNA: TGCGCCAGCAGCCATCCGGGACAGGGGGCGCAGTCCGGGGAGCTGTTTTTT

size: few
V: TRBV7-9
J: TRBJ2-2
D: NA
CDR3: CASSLLAGQKTGELFF
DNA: TGTGCCAGCAGCTTACTTGCGGGACAGAAAACCGGGGAGCTGTTTTTT

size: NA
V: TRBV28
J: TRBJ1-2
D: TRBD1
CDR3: CASSLRDRARRSYGYTF
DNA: TGTGCCAGCAGCCTCCGGGACAGGGCTCGACGGAGCTATGGCTACACCTTC

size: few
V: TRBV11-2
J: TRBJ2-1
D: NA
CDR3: CASSFTPSQSGTSYNEQFF
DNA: TGTGCCAGCAGCTTTACCCCTTCCCAATCCGGGACTTCTTACAATGAGCAGTTCTTC

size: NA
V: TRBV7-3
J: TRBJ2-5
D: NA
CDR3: CASSLTSGARETQYF
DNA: TGTGCCAGCAGCTTAACGTCGGGGGCGAGGGAGACCCAGTACTTC

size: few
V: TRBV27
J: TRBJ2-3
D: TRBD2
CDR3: CASSRYLAEPPTDTQYF
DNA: TGTGCCAGCAGCCGTTACCTAGCGGAGCCTCCCACAGATACGCAGTATTTT

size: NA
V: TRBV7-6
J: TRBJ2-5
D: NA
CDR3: CASSPSGNDETQYF
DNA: TGTGCCAGCAGCCCTAGTGGTAATGACGAGACCCAGTACTTC

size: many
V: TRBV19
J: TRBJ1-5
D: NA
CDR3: CASITDNASNQPQHF
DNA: TGTGCCAGTATTACGGACAACGCGAGCAATCAGCCCCAGCATTTT

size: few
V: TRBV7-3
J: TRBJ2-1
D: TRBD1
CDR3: CASSLYPGGYNEQFF
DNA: TGTGCCAGCAGCTTATATCCAGGGGGCTACAATGAGCAGTTCTTC

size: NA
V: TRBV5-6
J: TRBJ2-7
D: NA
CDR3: CASSVAGTTYEQYF
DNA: TGTGCCAGCAGCGTTGCGGGGACAACGTACGAGCAGTACTTC

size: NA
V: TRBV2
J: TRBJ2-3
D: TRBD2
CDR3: CASSASGGDSTDTQYF
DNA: TGTGCCAGCAGTGCTAGCGGGGGGGACAGCACAGATACGCAGTATTTT

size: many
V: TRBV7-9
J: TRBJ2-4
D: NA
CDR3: CASSLDAGAQYF
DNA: TGTGCCAGCAGCTTAGACGCGGGTGCGCAGTACTTC

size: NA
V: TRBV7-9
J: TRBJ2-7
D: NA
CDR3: CASSSALAYEQYF
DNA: TGTGCCAGTTCATCGGCTTTGGCCTACGAGCAGTACTTC

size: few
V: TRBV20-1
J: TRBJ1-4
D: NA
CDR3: CSVGRDLNEKLFF
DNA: TGCAGTGTAGGCAGGGACCTTAATGAAAAACTGTTTTTT